This T cell receptor beta chain was sequenced during a study of blood T cell repertoires in COVID-19. Data came from immunoSEQ multiplex PCR; TCRdb stores just in-frame clones and leaves some out. Of around 120,000 clones listed, 86% were seen once; the top ten hold roughly 2.2%. V dropped 5 bases and J dropped 4; count of bases not matched to a gene: 9. Germline CDR1 is MNHNY and CDR2 is SVGAGI (reference sequence). The CDR3 extends over 17 amino acids. This clone showed up just a few times. Other nucleotide sequences in the sample specify the same CDR3. Recruits, aged roughly 18 to 95 years, lived in approximately 26 US areas. Cohorts were assigned according to the clinical history that participants reported.

This receptor was taken from a woman between 50 and 59 years old who had recovered from COVID-19. The chain links TRBV6-6 to TRBJ2-7, with TRBD2 matching 15 bases. The sample taken for sequencing was PBMCs or T cells enriched from blood (not recorded which). CDR3 sequence: CASSRTSGGALGYEQYF. Here the CDR3 DNA reads TGTGCCAGCAGTCGGACTAGCGGGGGGGCCTTGGGGTACGAGCAGTACTTC.